One and the same sample provided the 27 T cell receptor beta chains below, sequenced in a study of T cell responses to AZD1222 COVID-19 vaccine. The table came from immunoSEQ multiplex PCR; TCRdb's copy has only in-frame clones and leaves some out. The sample shows over 100,000 clones, over 80% of them seen only once. This specimen was peripheral blood, taken on day 0 of AZD1222 vaccination. Every receptor here comes from an adult in good health.

This clone appeared a few times. The V and J genes are TRBV7-6 and TRBJ1-5; D possibly corresponds to TRBD1 (6 bases). V dropped 5 bases and J dropped 4 bases, with 15 bases sitting between them. The germline gives CDR1 SGHVS, CDR2 FNYEAQ. The CDR3 is 15 residues long. Here the CDR3 DNA reads TGTGCCAGCAGCCGGTCATCAGGGGTTAATCAGCCCCAGCATTTT. It translates to CASSRSSGVNQPQHF.

The chain employs TRBV5-6 and TRBJ2-5; 11 bases fit TRBD2. The CDR3 covers 17 residues. V gave up 2 bases and J gave up 2 bases; unmatched junction bases: 8. Looked up from germline, CDR1 is SGHDT and CDR2 is YYEEEE. The CDR3 reads CASSFLALAGDQETQYF. CDR3 DNA sequence: TGTGCCAGCAGCTTCCTCGCACTAGCGGGAGATCAAGAGACCCAGTACTTC.

The chain links TRBV30 to TRBJ1-2; D gene uncertain. The V gene's germline CDR1 is GTSNPN and CDR2 SVGIG (reference sequence). V lost 3 bases, J lost 5 bases, and 10 bases lay in between. The CDR3 length is 12 residues. CDR3 in amino acids: CAWSPATYGYTF. CDR3 nucleotide sequence: TGTGCCTGGAGCCCGGCTACGTATGGCTACACCTTC.

The gene calls are TRBV9 and TRBJ1-1; TRBD1 matches 7 bases. The length of the CDR3 is 13 residues. Germline CDR1 and CDR2: SGDLS and YYNGEE. V shed 4 bases, J shed 5 bases, and the junction held 5 bases outside the gene matches. CDR3 sequence: CASSTQGNTEAFF. The CDR3, as DNA: TGTGCCAGCAGCACACAGGGGAATACTGAAGCTTTCTTT.

This sequence joins TRBV11-2 and TRBJ1-3, with D perhaps TRBD1 (5 bases). The length of the CDR3 is 14 residues. The germline CDR1 and CDR2 sequences are SGHAT and FQNNGV. V lost 5 bases and J lost 9, with 17 bases in between. The chain's CDR3 is CASSPAEGGVTIYF. The CDR3 DNA reads TGTGCCAGCAGCCCAGCAGAGGGAGGGGTCACCATATATTTT.

Details on this clone: Other DNA sequences in this sample translate to the same CDR3. The chain employs TRBV30 and TRBJ1-5, with D possibly TRBD1 on 6 matching bases. The V gene lost 0 bases and the J gene lost 6 bases, with 9 bases spanning the gap. The CDR3 length is 13 residues. In germline, CDR1 is GTSNPN, CDR2 SVGIG (reference sequence). CDR3 sequence: CAWSVQGGQPQHF. CDR3 coding DNA: TGTGCCTGGAGTGTACAGGGCGGTCAGCCCCAGCATTTT.

The genes are TRBV7-9 and TRBJ1-3; D uncertain. Germline assignment: CDR1 SEHNR and CDR2 FQNEAQ (reference sequence). CDR3 size: 13 residues. With 5 bases removed from V and 5 bases from J, the gap between germline ends came to 10 bases. The CDR3 protein is CASSPRSRNTIYF. CDR3 coding DNA: TGTGCCAGCAGCCCGCGGTCCCGAAACACCATATATTTT.

This sequence joins TRBV6-5 and TRBJ2-7, with D perhaps TRBD1 (6 bases). Trimming removed 8 bases at V and 3 bases at J, with 8 bases between. CDR3 length: 11 residues. Germline-derived CDR1 and CDR2 are MNHEY and SVGAGI. CDR3 DNA sequence: TGTGCCAGCCAGGGGAACTACGAGCAGTACTTC. This encodes CASQGNYEQYF.

V and J are TRBV7-5 and TRBJ1-6. TRBV7-5 is a recognized pseudogene. The CDR3 loop spans 18 amino acids. CDR3 DNA: TGTGCCAGAAGCTTAGAACGGGGGGGGAGCTCCTATAATTCACCCCTCCACTTT. Protein product: CARSLERGGSSYNSPLHF.

The chain uses TRBV6-5 and TRBJ1-1; D unresolved. This CDR3 is 16 amino acids long. Germline assignment: CDR1 MNHEY and CDR2 SVGAGI. Between the trimmed V and J ends, which lost 4 bases and 3 bases, there was a span of 18 bases. The CDR3 nucleotides are TGTGCCAGCAGTTCCGCATTAACGCCAGGAGACACTGAAGCTTTCTTT. Translating gives CASSSALTPGDTEAFF.

This chain connects TRBV3-1 (or the pseudogene TRBV3-2) to TRBJ1-5, with TRBD1 identical over 7 bases. This CDR3 contains 15 residues. CDR1 LGHDT and CDR2 YNNKEL come from the germline V gene (reference sequence). The V gene end was trimmed by 3 bases and the J gene end by 1 base; junction bases not matched to a gene: 3. This CDR3 is CASSHTGVSNQPQHF. The CDR3 DNA follows: TGTGCCAGCAGCCACACAGGGGTAAGCAATCAGCCCCAGCATTTT.

This sequence joins TRBV7-9 and TRBJ2-3; D gene unclear. V lost 5 bases and J lost 6, with 15 bases in between. Germline loops: CDR1 SEHNR, CDR2 FQNEAQ (reference sequence). The CDR3 is 14 amino acids. CDR3 DNA: TGTGCCAGCAGCCCACCCCCCACGCGGGATACGCAGTATTTT. This codes for CASSPPPTRDTQYF.

V gene TRBV7-2 combines with J gene TRBJ2-1, with D possibly being TRBD1 (5 bases). From germline, CDR1 is SGHTA and CDR2 FQGNSA. The CDR3 is 13 amino acids. Trimming stripped 1 base from V and 6 bases from J, with 7 bases between. CDR3 in DNA: TGTGCCAGCAGCTTAGGGACAAGCAATGAGCAGTTCTTC. It codes for CASSLGTSNEQFF.

V is TRBV6-5 and J is TRBJ1-1; D not certain. The V end was cut by 2 bases, the J end by 4 bases, with 8 bases between. CDR3 size: 13 residues. Germline V gene lookup returns CDR1 MNHEY and CDR2 SVGAGI. The CDR3 region has the DNA TGTGCCAGCAGTTACGGGGTCAGCACTGAAGCTTTCTTT. Its translation is CASSYGVSTEAFF.

The chain couples TRBV19 to TRBJ2-3; D is possibly TRBD2 (6 bases). Germline CDR1 reads LNHDA; CDR2 reads SQIVND (reference sequence). The germline V and J ends were trimmed by 8 bases and 6 bases, with 18 bases remaining between them. This CDR3 contains 14 residues. DNA of the CDR3: TGTGCCAGTGCACCGGGGGTTTTAGGTGATACGCAGTATTTT. Protein product: CASAPGVLGDTQYF.

The chain has TRBV10-2 and TRBJ1-1; 7 bases line up with TRBD1. Germline V gene sequence: CDR1 WSHSY, CDR2 SAAADI. The CDR3 has 14 amino acids. With V trimmed by 5 bases and J by 4 bases, 7 bases remained unmatched. The CDR3 is CASSLQGSGTEAFF. The CDR3, as DNA: TGCGCCAGCAGTTTACAGGGGTCGGGCACTGAAGCTTTCTTT.

The J gene is TRBJ1-1, the V gene TRBV7-9; D is ambiguous. The germline V gene has CDR1 SEHNR and CDR2 FQNEAQ (reference sequence). There are 13 residues in the CDR3. Between the trimmed V and J ends, which lost 1 base and 7 bases, there was a span of 10 bases. The CDR3 region has the DNA TGTGCCAGCAGCTTAGAGAGCCGGGGTGAAGCTTTCTTT. Amino acids: CASSLESRGEAFF. Looking up the rest from reference TRBV7-9 and TRBJ1-1 gives the full variable domain: DTGVSQNPRHKITKRGQNVTFRCDPISEHNRLYWYRQTLGQGPEFLTYFQNEAQLEKSRLLSDRFSAERPKGSFSTLEIQRTEQGDSAMYLCASSLESRGEAFFGQGTRLTVV.

The chain joins TRBV18 to TRBJ2-7; 7 bases align to TRBD2. The CDR3 has 15 amino acids. The V gene end was trimmed by 3 bases and the J gene end by 6 bases; junction bases not matched to a gene: 11. The germline V gene has CDR1 KGHSH and CDR2 LQKENI. This CDR3 is CASSPSLGRSSEQYF. The CDR3 coding sequence is TGTGCCAGCTCACCGAGCCTCGGGAGGAGTAGCGAGCAGTACTTC.

This rearrangement joins TRBV6-5 to TRBJ2-2; TRBD2 might be the D (6 bases). The CDR3 has 14 residues. The V gene's germline CDR1 is MNHEY and CDR2 SVGAGI. Trimming removed 6 bases at V and 6 bases at J, with 14 bases between. The CDR3 nucleotides are TGTGCCAGCAGGGCCCCCTGGGGGGCCGGGGAGCTGTTTTTT. Translation: CASRAPWGAGELFF.

V usage is TRBV23-1 and J usage is TRBJ2-7, with D perhaps TRBD1 (5 bases). TRBV23-1 is an open reading frame whose function is uncertain. The CDR3 extends over 16 amino acids. V lost 3 bases and J lost 6, with 21 bases in between. CDR3 sequence: CASSHHGWYPRVEQYF. The CDR3 nucleotides are TGCGCCAGCAGTCATCACGGGTGGTACCCCAGGGTCGAGCAGTACTTC.

Turning to this clone: This specimen includes other DNA sequences encoding the same CDR3. V gene TRBV7-2 combines with J gene TRBJ1-5; perhaps TRBD1 as D (5 bases). Trimming took 3 bases from V and 4 from J, leaving 10 bases between them. Germline CDR1 reads SGHTA; CDR2 reads FQGNSA. The CDR3 is 14 amino acids. The CDR3 nucleotides are TGTGCCAGCAGCTTGGCGGCAGGGAATCAGCCCCAGCATTTT. The encoded protein is CASSLAAGNQPQHF.

This clone was seen only once. The V call is TRBV18, the J call TRBJ1-4; unclear D gene. Germline CDR1 and CDR2: KGHSH and LQKENI. This CDR3 spans 14 amino acids. Trimming stripped 5 bases from V and 3 bases from J, with 10 bases between. This chain's CDR3 is CASSFDTANEKLFF. Written as DNA, the CDR3 is TGTGCCAGCTCATTTGACACGGCTAATGAAAAACTGTTTTTT.

Only one count was recorded for this clone. V gene TRBV6-6 combines with J gene TRBJ1-1; D gene unclear. The CDR3 totals 12 residues. Germline V gene data show CDR1 as MNHNY and CDR2 as SVGAGI (reference sequence). The germline V and J ends were trimmed by 6 bases and 7 bases, with 12 bases remaining between them. The CDR3, as DNA: TGTGCCAGCAGCCTTGAGGGTCATGAAGCTTTCTTT. Its translation is CASSLEGHEAFF.

The chain combines TRBV7-9 with TRBJ2-1; TRBD2 is a possible D gene (7 bases). V lost 7 bases to trimming and J lost 7 bases, with 14 bases between them. The CDR3 sequence is 13 residues long. Germline V gene sequence: CDR1 SEHNR, CDR2 FQNEAQ (reference sequence). CDR3 coding DNA: TGTGCCAGCACCCGGAGGGGGGGGAATGAGCAGTTCTTC. Its translation is CASTRRGGNEQFF.

The gene calls are TRBV3-1 (or the pseudogene TRBV3-2) and TRBJ1-1; D ambiguous. This CDR3 is 9 amino acids long. Germline-derived CDR1 and CDR2 are LGHDT and YNNKEL (reference sequence). CDR3 loop: CGGRVGAFF. In DNA, the CDR3 is TGTGGCGGGCGGGTTGGAGCTTTCTTT.

V usage is TRBV11-2 and J usage is TRBJ2-5, with D possibly TRBD2 on 5 matching bases. V was clipped by 2 bases and J by 5 bases, with 18 bases between them. Germline V gives CDR1 SGHAT, CDR2 FQNNGV. The CDR3 sequence is 16 residues long. CDR3 in amino acids: CASSLSGSVNEETQYF. As DNA, the CDR3 is TGTGCCAGCAGCTTAAGTGGGAGCGTGAATGAGGAGACCCAGTACTTC.

This clone was detected once. The chain couples TRBV10-3 to TRBJ1-1, with D tentatively TRBD1 (5 bases). Germline-derived CDR1 and CDR2 are ENHRY and SYGVKD. Deletions cut 8 bases from V and 3 bases from J, with 13 bases between. The CDR3 spans 13 residues. The CDR3 DNA follows: TGTGCCATCGCGGGGGGTGGAGACACTGAAGCTTTCTTT. This translates into CAIAGGGDTEAFF.